The rows below give T cell receptor beta chains drawn from one sample of a study of blood T cells in healthy people across ages. TCRdb reanalysed the 5' RACE reads using MiXCR and keeps one entry per CDR3 protein. The sample contains 800,000 to 1,000,000 distinct CDR3 sequences, 48% of which appear only once. Material: blood. These receptors were taken from a young man in good health. Both conserved end residues are part of each CDR3. The D gene is left open where the match is weak. Rows may omit the clone size; those that give it use once, few, many or a size class.

d_call	v_call	clone_size	j_call	cdr3_length	cdr3_aa	cdr3_nt
NA	TRBV6-5	NA	TRBJ2-3	15	CAGSQIGGRTDTQYF	TGTGCCGGCAGTCAAATCGGGGGGCGCACAGATACGCAGTATTTT
NA	TRBV6-5	few	TRBJ1-1	14	CASSYQGGNTEAFF	TGTGCCAGCAGTTACCAAGGGGGGAACACTGAAGCTTTCTTT
NA	TRBV4-1	NA	TRBJ2-6	19	CASSRQHLQGRSGANVLTF	TGCGCCAGCAGTCGCCAGCATCTCCAGGGAAGATCTGGGGCCAACGTCCTGACTTTC
TRBD1	TRBV6-1	few	TRBJ2-4	15	CASRPGQGQGNIQYF	TGTGCCAGCAGACCCGGACAGGGTCAAGGAAACATTCAGTACTTC
NA	TRBV5-1	few	TRBJ2-3	16	CASSSSPGDITDTQYF	TGCGCCAGCAGCTCCTCCCCGGGGGATATCACAGATACGCAGTATTTT
NA	TRBV4-3	few	TRBJ2-2	14	CASSQDRDAGELFF	TGCGCCAGCAGCCAAGATCGGGATGCCGGGGAGCTGTTTTTT
NA	TRBV18	many	TRBJ2-7	15	CASSPPLAGTYEQYF	TGTGCCAGCTCACCCCCTCTGGCCGGGACCTACGAGCAGTACTTC
NA	TRBV20-1	NA	TRBJ2-6	16	CSAKNTGNVPGNVLTF	TGCAGTGCTAAAAATACCGGCAACGTCCCGGGCAACGTCCTGACTTTC
NA	TRBV5-1	many	TRBJ2-7	15	CASSSTGSSFYEQYF	TGCGCCAGCAGCTCTACAGGGTCGTCCTTCTACGAGCAGTACTTC
NA	TRBV6-2/TRBV6-3	NA	TRBJ2-7	15	CASSWERGGTYEQYF	TGTGCCAGCAGTTGGGAAAGGGGCGGTACCTACGAGCAGTACTTC
TRBD1	TRBV4-2	NA	TRBJ2-3	16	CASSHPTGGRPDTQYF	TGTGCCAGCAGCCACCCGACAGGGGGTAGGCCAGATACGCAGTATTTT
NA	TRBV7-8	NA	TRBJ2-1	17	CANSLIFGRALNNEQFF	TGTGCCAACAGCCTAATCTTTGGCAGAGCCTTAAACAATGAGCAGTTCTTC
NA	TRBV15	NA	TRBJ2-4	15	CATSNSHLAKNIQYF	TGTGCCACCAGCAACAGTCACCTAGCCAAAAACATTCAGTACTTC
TRBD2	TRBV5-1	NA	TRBJ2-7	13	CASRLAATYEQYF	TGCGCCAGCCGACTAGCCGCTACCTACGAGCAGTACTTC
TRBD1	TRBV20-1	NA	TRBJ1-4	15	CSARDRGPTNEKLFF	TGCAGTGCTAGGGACAGGGGTCCAACTAATGAAAAACTGTTTTTT
TRBD1	TRBV4-1	few	TRBJ2-4	17	CASSQLQQGGRFNIQYF	TGCGCCAGCAGCCAACTACAACAGGGGGGAAGGTTTAACATTCAGTACTTC
NA	TRBV7-2	NA	TRBJ2-3	16	CASSPDRGRGTDTQYF	TGTGCCAGCAGCCCAGACCGGGGGCGCGGAACAGATACGCAGTATTTT
NA	TRBV12-3/TRBV12-4	NA	TRBJ1-6	16	CASSLFPGRINSPPHF	TGTGCCAGCAGTTTGTTCCCGGGACGGATTAATTCACCCCCCCACTTT
TRBD2	TRBV29-1	few	TRBJ2-1	13	CSVGLAGGNEQFF	TGCAGCGTTGGGCTAGCGGGGGGCAATGAGCAGTTCTTC
NA	TRBV7-2	NA	TRBJ2-3	14	CASSAGPAEDTQYF	TGTGCCAGCAGCGCGGGACCGGCGGAAGATACGCAGTATTTT
NA	TRBV29-1	few	TRBJ1-1	14	CSVSRGGRNTEAFF	TGCAGCGTTTCCAGGGGAGGAAGGAACACTGAAGCTTTCTTT
NA	TRBV12-3/TRBV12-4	many	TRBJ2-1	11	CASSRTAEQFF	TGTGCCAGCAGTCGGACGGCCGAGCAGTTCTTC
TRBD1	TRBV20-1	once	TRBJ2-7	14	CSARAGQVGNEQYF	TGCAGTGCTAGAGCGGGACAGGTGGGCAATGAGCAGTACTTC
TRBD1	TRBV2	NA	TRBJ2-3	16	CASSSDAGTGSFTQYF	TGTGCCAGCAGTTCTGACGCCGGGACAGGGAGTTTTACGCAGTATTTT
NA	TRBV27	NA	TRBJ2-1	16	CASSLRGPGSYNEQFF	TGTGCCAGCAGTTTACGGGGTCCGGGTTCCTACAATGAGCAGTTCTTC
TRBD1	TRBV6-5	NA	TRBJ1-1	15	CASSLDRGGGTEAFF	TGTGCCAGCAGTCTAGACAGGGGAGGTGGAACTGAAGCTTTCTTT